These 21 T cell receptor beta chains were all obtained from the same sample, sequenced in a study of T cells in Graves' hyperthyroidism and ophthalmopathy. TCR beta CDR3 sequences were amplified from RNA transcripts. A set of HTBI primers served as the primers for a first-round RT-PCR of the TCR CDR3. TCRdb re-called the multiplex PCR reads with MiXCR, one entry per CDR3 protein. The sample holds roughly 840,000 distinct CDR3 sequences; approximately 40% are singletons and the top ten take 8.9%. The sample consisted of blood. Every receptor here comes from a man between 18 and 35 years old with Graves' hyperthyroidism.

This clonotype was seen many times. The gene calls are TRBV10-3 and TRBJ1-6; D gene unclear. V dropped 6 bases and J dropped 8 bases, with 5 bases sitting between them. CDR1 and CDR2 (germline): ENHRY, SYGVKD. This CDR3 contains 11 residues. The CDR3 sequence: CAISLYSPLHF. CDR3 nucleotides: TGTGCCATCAGCCTTTATTCACCCCTCCACTTT.

The chain links TRBV4-3 to TRBJ2-5; 7 bases align to TRBD1. The germline V gene has CDR1 LGHNA and CDR2 YSLEER. The CDR3 totals 15 residues. The V segment lost 1 base and the J segment 1 base; nucleotides outside the gene matches: 3. The CDR3 loop reads CASSQVDRVQETQYF. The CDR3 nucleotides read TGCGCCAGCAGCCAAGTTGACAGGGTCCAAGAGACCCAGTACTTC.

This clonotype was observed a few times. Given a far larger clone just one base away, this is likely a sequencing read error. The chain combines TRBV5-4 with TRBJ1-1; no reliable D call. V was trimmed by 4 bases and J by 7 bases, leaving 8 bases between them. Germline V gene lookup returns CDR1 SGHNT and CDR2 YYREEE (reference sequence). The CDR3 contains 11 residues. CDR3 sequence (DNA): TGTGCCAGCAGCGTAGGAGTTGAAGCTTTCTTT. It translates to CASSVGVEAFF.

The rearrangement uses TRBV5-6 and TRBJ1-1, with 9 bases identical to TRBD1. Germline V CDR1 and CDR2: SGHDT, YYEEEE. The V gene end was trimmed by 4 bases and the J gene end by 0 bases; junction bases not matched to a gene: 7. CDR3 size: 16 residues. CDR3 DNA sequence: TGTGCCAGCAGCCGGGACAGGGAGTGGGTGAACACTGAAGCTTTCTTT. This gives the protein CASSRDREWVNTEAFF.

On this clonotype: A much more abundant neighbour one base away suggests this may be a read error. This rearrangement joins TRBV7-3 to TRBJ2-5; 8 positions match TRBD2. CDR1 is SGHTA, CDR2 FQGTGA, per germline. The CDR3 contains 14 residues. CDR3 sequence reads: CAGSLGGAGETQYF. The DNA of the CDR3 is TGTGCCGGCAGCCTCGGGGGGGCCGGAGAGACCCAGTACTTC.

This clonotype appeared a few times. CDR3 sequence: CASSRSGTKSNQPQHF. In nucleotides, the CDR3 is TGTGCCAGTAGCCGGTCGGGGACAAAAAGCAATCAGCCCCAGCATTTT. The V and J genes are TRBV19 and TRBJ1-5, with D perhaps TRBD1 (6 bases). Trimming took off 6 bases at V and 1 base at J, with 16 bases between the two ends. In germline, CDR1 is LNHDA, CDR2 SQIVND (reference sequence). The CDR3 sequence is 16 residues long. The variable domain in full, with the rest retrieved from reference TRBV19 and TRBJ1-5, is DGGITQSPKYLFRKEGQNVTLSCEQNLNHDAMYWYRQDPGQGLRLIYYSQIVNDFQKGDIAEGYSVSREKKESFPLTVTSAQKNPTAFYLCASSRSGTKSNQPQHFGDGTRLSIL.

This clonotype was counted only a few times. V usage is TRBV10-1 and J usage is TRBJ2-6, with 10 bases matching TRBD1. Germline V gene lookup returns CDR1 WNHNN and CDR2 SYGVQD (reference sequence). The CDR3 loop spans 18 amino acids. The V segment lost 5 bases and the J segment 1 base; nucleotides outside the gene matches: 8. CDR3 sequence reads: CASSYDRGLASGANVLTF. The CDR3 nucleotides are TGCGCCAGCAGTTACGACAGGGGGCTTGCTTCTGGGGCCAACGTCCTGACTTTC.

This clonotype was detected ten times or more. The chain is built from TRBV19 and TRBJ1-1, with 8 bases identical to TRBD1. CDR1 and CDR2 from the germline V gene are LNHDA and SQIVND (reference sequence). The length of the CDR3 is 13 residues. Trimming cost V 2 bases and J 6 bases; bases outside gene matches: 2. CDR3 protein: CASSINRGAEAFF. As DNA, the CDR3 is TGTGCCAGTAGTATAAACAGGGGGGCTGAAGCTTTCTTT.

This clonotype was counted ten times or more. The chain couples TRBV18 to TRBJ1-1; no reliable D call. CDR3 length equals 13 residues. The germline V and J ends were trimmed by 1 base and 1 base, with 4 bases remaining between them. CDR1 is KGHSH and CDR2 is LQKENI in the germline V gene. DNA for the CDR3: TGTGCCAGCTCACCACAGCAGAACACTGAAGCTTTCTTT. Residues: CASSPQQNTEAFF.

The chain carries TRBV7-9 and TRBJ1-6; no clear D gene. Germline V gene sequence: CDR1 SEHNR, CDR2 FQNEAQ (reference sequence). The V end was cut by 2 bases, the J end by 10 bases, with 15 bases between. The CDR3 covers 15 residues. CDR3 in amino acids: CASSLRQERHSPLHF. CDR3 coding DNA: TGTGCCAGCAGCTTACGGCAGGAAAGGCACTCACCCCTCCACTTT.

This clonotype was seen only a few times. The chain employs TRBV4-3 and TRBJ1-5; no definite D call. The CDR3 contains 14 residues. The V gene lost 1 base and the J gene lost 5 bases, with 9 bases spanning the gap. Germline-derived CDR1 and CDR2 are LGHNA and YSLEER. The CDR3 nucleotides read TGCGCCAGCAGCCAAGGGTCAAGTTATCAGCCCCAGCATTTT. Translating it yields CASSQGSSYQPQHF.

The chain joins TRBV2 to TRBJ1-6, with D perhaps matching TRBD1 (6 bases). This CDR3 contains 18 residues. From germline, CDR1 is SNHLY and CDR2 FYNNEI. V lost 6 bases and J lost 7, with 25 bases in between. The CDR3 DNA reads TGTGCCAGCAGCGCCGGGGAAAGGGGGGTTCTAAGCAATTCACCCCTCCACTTT. It is translated as CASSAGERGVLSNSPLHF.

As to this clonotype: A much larger clone is a single base away; this may be a read error. DNA of the CDR3: TGTGCCAGCAGCAGCACTATGGGCTACAATCAGCCCCAGCATTTT. Translated: CASSSTMGYNQPQHF. The rearrangement joins TRBV7-9 to TRBJ1-5; unclear D gene. V lost 5 bases, J lost 3 bases, and 14 bases lay in between. Germline V lookup: CDR1 SEHNR, CDR2 FQNEAQ (reference sequence). The CDR3 consists of 15 residues.

This clonotype showed up many times. This chain connects TRBV10-3 to TRBJ2-5, with 8 bases identical to TRBD1. The V gene end was trimmed by 3 bases and the J gene end by 5 bases; junction bases not matched to a gene: 11. CDR1 ENHRY and CDR2 SYGVKD come from the germline V gene. CDR3 length equals 16 residues. The CDR3 nucleotides are TGTGCCATCAGTGATTCCTCAGGGGGCGCGATGGAGACCCAGTACTTC. It encodes CAISDSSGGAMETQYF.

This chain links TRBV11-3 with TRBJ1-1; TRBD1 matches 9 bases. With V trimmed by 5 bases and J by 0 bases, 10 bases remained unmatched. The CDR3 spans 17 residues. CDR1 SGHNT and CDR2 YENEEA come from the germline V gene. CDR3 amino acids: CASSAGTGKSMNTEAFF. CDR3 sequence (DNA): TGTGCCAGCAGCGCCGGGACAGGGAAAAGTATGAACACTGAAGCTTTCTTT.

The table lists this clonotype with many counts. J is TRBJ2-5 and V is TRBV15, with D perhaps matching TRBD1 (6 bases). Trimming shortened V by 2 bases and J by 5 bases, and 18 bases separated the two germline ends. Germline loops: CDR1 LNHNV, CDR2 YYDKDF (reference sequence). The CDR3 is 16 amino acids. CDR3 sequence reads: CATSRINRAGTETQYF. CDR3 DNA: TGTGCCACCAGCAGAATCAACAGGGCTGGGACGGAGACCCAGTACTTC.

This clonotype was detected ten times or more. The rearrangement uses TRBV9 and TRBJ1-1, with D unclear. Trimming shortened V by 0 bases and J by 2 bases, and 5 bases separated the two germline ends. Germline values: CDR1 SGDLS, CDR2 YYNGEE. There are 13 residues in the CDR3. In DNA form, the CDR3 reads TGTGCCAGCAGCGTAGATGTTAACACTGAAGCTTTCTTT. Its protein product is CASSVDVNTEAFF.

This chain joins TRBV29-1 and TRBJ2-7; D is unclear. CDR3 length equals 12 residues. The germline V and J ends were trimmed by 6 bases and 0 bases, with 9 bases remaining between them. Germline CDR1 SQVTM, CDR2 ANQGSEA. CDR3 bases: TGCAGCGTAGTCTATAACTCCTACGAGCAGTACTTC. Amino acids: CSVVYNSYEQYF.

This clonotype has a handful of counts. The chain couples TRBV2 to TRBJ2-2, with a weak D call TRBD1 (6 bases). The CDR3 consists of 14 residues. The germline V and J ends were trimmed by 8 bases and 4 bases, with 14 bases remaining between them. Germline V gene data show CDR1 as SNHLY and CDR2 as FYNNEI. CDR3 region: CASSTDRTTGELFF. The CDR3 nucleotides read TGTGCCAGCTCAACCGACAGGACCACCGGGGAGCTGTTTTTT.

This rearrangement joins TRBV7-9 to TRBJ1-2; D might be TRBD1 (5 bases). CDR3 length: 13 residues. Germline assignment: CDR1 SEHNR and CDR2 FQNEAQ (reference sequence). With 5 bases removed from V and 7 bases from J, the gap between germline ends came to 14 bases. CDR3 residues: CASSEWGVVGYTF. CDR3 in DNA: TGTGCCAGCAGCGAATGGGGGGTAGTTGGCTACACCTTC.

This clonotype was counted ten times or more. The rearrangement joins TRBV2 to TRBJ1-2; 7 positions agree with TRBD1. V dropped 8 bases and J dropped 0; count of bases not matched to a gene: 3. The CDR3 covers 13 residues. The germline V gene encodes CDR1 SNHLY and CDR2 FYNNEI. The CDR3 sequence is CASGRGPNYGYTF. CDR3 DNA: TGTGCCAGCGGGAGGGGGCCTAACTATGGCTACACCTTC.